Following are 18 T cell receptor beta chains from one sample sequenced in a study of shared clonotypes between healthy human individuals. The table came from immunoSEQ multiplex PCR; TCRdb's copy has only in-frame clones and leaves some out. The sample lists 470,000 or so clones; around 85% were seen once. Source material: PBMCs. The source of these receptors is a woman between 40 and 55 years old in good health. Some clones in this sample may be carry-over from other donors' samples.

To note about this clone: With only one base between it and a far larger clone, this is likely a read error. The chain links TRBV5-6 to TRBJ2-7, with a weak D call TRBD1 (5 bases). Trimming took 2 bases from V and 0 from J, leaving 6 bases between them. Germline CDR1 SGHDT, CDR2 YYEEEE. This CDR3 contains 13 residues. This CDR3 is CASSFQGSYEQYF. In nucleotides, the CDR3 is TGTGCCAGCAGCTTTCAGGGCTCCTACGAGCAGTACTTC.

This chain links TRBV2 with TRBJ2-1, with TRBD1 matching 7 bases. The V and J ends lost 11 bases and 9 bases, in that order; junction bases with no gene match: 13. CDR3 length: 13 amino acids. Germline V gene data show CDR1 as SNHLY and CDR2 as FYNNEI. The CDR3 sequence is CAVGRGPQGEQFF. The CDR3 coding sequence is TGTGCCGTCGGAAGGGGGCCCCAAGGTGAGCAGTTCTTC.

The rearrangement joins TRBV5-4 to TRBJ1-2, with unresolved D. Deletions cut 4 bases from V and 0 bases from J, with 10 bases between. This CDR3 is 14 amino acids long. Germline V CDR1 and CDR2: SGHNT, YYREEE (reference sequence). This chain's CDR3 is CASSLGWANYGYTF. For the CDR3, the DNA is TGTGCCAGCAGCCTAGGCTGGGCTAACTATGGCTACACCTTC.

V usage is TRBV2 and J usage is TRBJ2-1, with TRBD2 identical over 7 bases. The CDR3 consists of 15 residues. V lost 8 bases, J lost 6 bases, and 13 bases stayed unmatched. CDR1 SNHLY and CDR2 FYNNEI come from the germline V gene. The CDR3 region has the DNA TGTGCCAGCGCCGAAACGGGGGGAGGGCTCAATGAGCAGTTCTTC. Its translation is CASAETGGGLNEQFF. The entire variable domain, with the rest obtained from reference TRBV2 and TRBJ2-1, is as follows: EPEVTQTPSHQVTQMGQEVILRCVPISNHLYFYWYRQILGQKVEFLVSFYNNEISEKSEIFDDQFSVERPDGSNFTLKIRSTKLEDSAMYFCASAETGGGLNEQFFGPGTRLTVL.

The chain is built from TRBV6-4 and TRBJ2-3, with TRBD1 identical over 10 bases. The CDR3 is 13 amino acids. Per the germline V gene, CDR1 is MRHNA and CDR2 is SNTAGT. Trimming at V came to 6 bases and at J to 7 bases, leaving 4 bases not matched to a gene. The CDR3 DNA reads as TGTGCCAGCAGCCGGGACAGGGGTCATACGCAGTATTTT. As protein: CASSRDRGHTQYF.

The chain is built from TRBV7-2 and TRBJ2-6; D possibly corresponds to TRBD2 (6 bases). The CDR3 extends over 16 amino acids. The V end was cut by 5 bases, the J end by 4 bases, with 15 bases between. Germline V gene lookup returns CDR1 SGHTA and CDR2 FQGNSA. The CDR3 is CASSAPTGEGANVLTF. The CDR3 DNA sequence: TGTGCCAGCAGCGCACCGACGGGGGAAGGGGCCAACGTCCTGACTTTC. Full variable domain (remainder filled in from reference TRBV7-2 and TRBJ2-6): GAGVSQSPSNKVTEKGKDVELRCDPISGHTALYWYRQSLGQGLEFLIYFQGNSAPDKSGLPSDRFSAERTGGSVSTLTIQRTQQEDSAVYLCASSAPTGEGANVLTFGAGSRLTVL.

Ten or more counts support this clone. The chain joins TRBV28 to TRBJ1-2; D possibly corresponds to TRBD1 (6 bases). Germline V CDR1 and CDR2: MDHEN, SYDVKM. The CDR3 has 14 amino acids. The ends were cut back, 8 bases at V and 0 bases at J, with 13 bases in the middle. The CDR3 region is CASVGTSTNYGYTF. In nucleotides, the CDR3 is TGTGCCAGCGTGGGGACATCGACTAACTATGGCTACACCTTC.

Worth noting for this clone: With only one base between it and a far larger clone, this is likely a read error. The same CDR3 is also encoded by other DNA sequences in this sample. V usage is TRBV9 and J usage is TRBJ2-2; 9 bases map to TRBD2. Looked up from germline, CDR1 is SGDLS and CDR2 is YYNGEE. V lost 4 bases and J lost 4; bases outside the gene matches: 11. The CDR3 has 17 amino acids. CDR3 amino acids: CASSTGLAGGVTGELFF. In DNA, the CDR3 is TGTGCCAGCAGCACGGGACTAGCTGGAGGCGTCACCGGGGAGCTGTTTTTT.

The chain links TRBV6-5 to TRBJ2-7, with 9 bases matching TRBD2. CDR3 size: 14 residues. CDR1 and CDR2 (germline): MNHEY, SVGAGI. Trimming at V came to 6 bases and at J to 2 bases, leaving 5 bases not matched to a gene. The CDR3, as DNA: TGTGCCAGCAGCCGCGGGGGGGCACCCTACGAGCAGTACTTC. Protein: CASSRGGAPYEQYF.

The J gene is TRBJ1-2, the V gene TRBV25-1; tentatively, D is TRBD1 (6 bases). Germline assignment: CDR1 MGHDK and CDR2 SYGVNS. V was shortened by 8 bases and J by 5 bases, with 18 bases between the two germline ends. The CDR3 is made up of 14 amino acids. The DNA of the CDR3 is TGTGCCAGCTCAGTGGCGGGGGGCGATTATGGCTACACCTTC. Encoded protein: CASSVAGGDYGYTF.

The CDR3, as DNA: TGTGCCAGCAGCTTAGGTATGCGGGAGTACGAGCAGTACTTC. Translated: CASSLGMREYEQYF. The V and J genes are TRBV7-2 and TRBJ2-5; TRBD2 agrees at 7 bases. Judging by the DNA end, TRBJ2-7 fits better; the J call may be wrong. This CDR3 spans 14 amino acids. Germline CDR1 and CDR2: SGHTA and FQGNSA.

V is TRBV9 and J is TRBJ2-5; TRBD1 matches 9 bases. V gave up 3 bases and J gave up 2 bases; unmatched junction bases: 5. This CDR3 comprises 15 residues. The V gene's germline CDR1 is SGDLS and CDR2 YYNGEE. CDR3: CASSAGDRVQETQYF. The DNA of the CDR3 is TGTGCCAGCAGCGCCGGGGACAGGGTACAAGAGACCCAGTACTTC.

This clone was recorded once. Possible read error: a much larger clone is one base away. This CDR3 is also generated by other DNA sequences in the sample. The chain links TRBV7-7 to TRBJ2-1, with unresolved D. The germline V gene has CDR1 SSHAT and CDR2 FNYEAQ (reference sequence). The CDR3 length is 13 residues. The CDR3 loop is CASSLGLYNEQFF. The CDR3 nucleotides are TGTGCTAGCAGCCTAGGTTTATACAATGAGCAGTTCTTC.

On this clone: A read error is possible here, since a much larger clone lies one base away. Lacking the conserved final phenylalanine or tryptophan, this CDR3 likely reflects a read error. The chain links TRBV19 to TRBJ2-7, with D possibly being TRBD1 (6 bases). Trimming removed 3 bases at V and 0 bases at J, with 12 bases between. Germline CDR1 reads LNHDA; CDR2 reads SQIVND (reference sequence). This CDR3 has 15 amino acids. DNA of the CDR3: TGTGCCAGTAGTATCATTTTGGACAGCTCCTACGAGCAGTACTCC. Translation: CASSIILDSSYEQYS.

The chain links TRBV27 to TRBJ2-3; no definite D call. The length of the CDR3 is 11 residues. Germline V CDR1 and CDR2: MNHEY, SMNVEV (reference sequence). Trimming pared 3 bases from V and 4 bases from J, leaving 2 bases between. CDR3 coding DNA: TGTGCCAGCAGTTTTTCAGATACGCAGTATTTT. This gives the protein CASSFSDTQYF.

Only one count was recorded for this clone. The chain combines TRBV15 with TRBJ2-7, with no clear D. The CDR3 runs to 16 residues. CDR1 and CDR2 (germline): LNHNV, YYDKDF (reference sequence). With 0 bases removed from V and 3 bases from J, the gap between germline ends came to 15 bases. CDR3: CATSRDRSAQNYEQYF. The CDR3 coding sequence is TGTGCCACCAGCAGAGATCGCTCGGCCCAAAACTACGAGCAGTACTTC.

The chain couples TRBV5-4 to TRBJ2-1; D unclear. This CDR3 has 13 residues. The ends were cut back, 2 bases at V and 9 bases at J, with 12 bases in the middle. The germline CDR1 and CDR2 sequences are SGHNT and YYREEE (reference sequence). The CDR3 is CASSLGPLSEQFF. The CDR3 region has the DNA TGTGCCAGCAGCTTAGGACCTCTAAGTGAGCAGTTCTTC.

Many counts were recorded for this clone. This chain uses TRBV6-4 with TRBJ2-1, with 9 bases matching TRBD2. V was pared by 0 bases and J by 6 bases, with 3 bases of the junction left unmatched. Germline assignment: CDR1 MRHNA and CDR2 SNTAGT. This CDR3 is 15 amino acids long. In nucleotides, the CDR3 is TGTGCCAGCAGTGACTCGCGGGAGGGGGTCAATGAGCAGTTCTTC. This sequence encodes CASSDSREGVNEQFF.